This T cell receptor beta chain was captured in a study of blood T cells in healthy people across ages. Study-level points and caveats: Roughly linear age-related decline in beta diversity appeared, significant by age approximately 40.

It was with a sample-barcoded 5' primer and a J-beta primer mix that a second PCR of roughly 7 to 12 cycles was run. A 12-random-nucleotide template-switch adaptor tagged each cDNA molecule. TCRdb ran MiXCR on the 5' RACE reads and lists one entry per CDR3 protein. The table has 1.5 million or so distinct CDR3 sequences, approximately 42% seen once. This clonotype has more than one count but fewer than ten. Its antigen remains unknown. Per sample, no less than 5 micrograms of total RNA were extracted. Sequenced: blood. The clonotype originates from a young woman in good health.

DNA for the CDR3: TGTGCCAGCAGTTTAGCAGTCGCCAACTATGGCTACACCTTC. This encodes CASSLAVANYGYTF. V gene TRBV12-3 or TRBV12-4 combines with J gene TRBJ1-2, with D uncertain. V lost 0 bases and J lost 2, with 7 bases in between. This CDR3 is 14 amino acids long.